This T cell receptor beta chain was found in a study of Ad26.COV2.S vaccination and SARS-CoV-2 variants. The CDR3 sequence is 15 residues long. V lost 2 bases to trimming and J lost 10 bases; unmatched junction nucleotides: 7. Germline values: CDR1 MNHEY, CDR2 SVGEGT. Regarding treatment: over 15 received Ad26.COV2.S at low or high dose, single or two shots; several received placebo; per-sample allocation not given. All samples were drawn on day 63, counting from the first vaccine or placebo injection. Study observations and caveats: Substantial breadth in spike-specific CD8+ and CD4+ T cell responses was reportedly seen after vaccination.

Sequencing was performed with immunoSEQ multiplex PCR; in TCRdb, only in-frame clones are kept and a portion is missing. This sample has about 480,000 clones, with approximately 88% found just once. This clone was counted between two and nine times. What it binds is not known. The clonotype originates from a person aged 18-65 years who received the Ad26.COV2.S COVID-19 vaccine or a placebo. The chain combines TRBV6-2 or TRBV6-3 with TRBJ2-1; TRBD2 aligns across 11 bases. The source was peripheral blood, collected in a trial of Ad26.COV2.S vaccine versus placebo. The CDR3 bases are TGTGCCAGCAGTTACGGGCGTCTAGCGGGAGGAGAGCAGTTCTTC. Amino acids: CASSYGRLAGGEQFF.